Below are 20 T cell receptor beta chains sequenced from a single sample in a study of control samples from healthy donors and cancer patients. Some clones are missing from TCRdb's copy, which holds only in-frame ones; the method was immunoSEQ multiplex PCR. Of approximately 130,000 clones listed, roughly 89% were seen once; the top ten hold about 12%. Sequencing was performed on blood. The receptors stem from a man between 25 and 39 years old in good health.

The chain links TRBV4-2 to TRBJ1-2; D is unresolved. From germline, CDR1 is LGHNA and CDR2 YNFKEQ. The CDR3 totals 13 residues. Trimming pared 2 bases from V and 5 bases from J, leaving 9 bases between. In nucleotides, the CDR3 is TGTGCCAGCAGCCAATCATCTACATATGGCTACACCTTC. This translates into CASSQSSTYGYTF.

About this clone itself: Other DNA sequences in this sample translate to the same CDR3. This chain uses TRBV5-1 with TRBJ1-3; D perhaps matches TRBD1 (5 bases). The CDR3 loop spans 14 amino acids. CDR1 and CDR2 (germline): SGHRS, YFSETQ. The V gene lost 5 bases and the J gene lost 4 bases, with 13 bases spanning the gap. The CDR3 is CASRRGESGNTIYF. CDR3 DNA: TGCGCCAGCAGGCGGGGGGAATCCGGAAACACCATATATTTT.

This chain links TRBV2 with TRBJ1-2; D is undetermined. Germline V gene data show CDR1 as SNHLY and CDR2 as FYNNEI. This CDR3 region has 14 residues. V shed 4 bases and J shed 11 bases, with 20 bases lying between them. CDR3 nucleotides: TGTGCCAGCAGTGCGGGTGGTGGCGGAACTGGTTACACCTTC. Translated: CASSAGGGGTGYTF.

This chain joins TRBV9 and TRBJ2-1; 10 bases align to TRBD1. Germline loops: CDR1 SGDLS, CDR2 YYNGEE. This CDR3 is built from 15 residues. Trimming removed 2 bases from V and 3 bases from J; junction bases left unmatched: 2. The CDR3: CASSVRDRGYNEQFF. The CDR3 DNA follows: TGTGCCAGCAGCGTCCGGGACAGGGGCTACAATGAGCAGTTCTTC. Full variable domain (outside the CDR3, taken from reference TRBV9 and TRBJ2-1): DSGVTQTPKHLITATGQRVTLRCSPRSGDLSVYWYQQSLDQGLQFLIQYYNGEERAKGNILERFSAQQFPDLHSELNLSSLELGDSALYFCASSVRDRGYNEQFFGPGTRLTVL.

The V and J genes are TRBV7-9 and TRBJ2-3; TRBD2 matches 8 bases. From germline, CDR1 is SEHNR and CDR2 FQNEAQ (reference sequence). Losses at the gene ends were 4 bases for V and 3 bases for J; bases not matched to a gene: 6. There are 15 residues in the CDR3. CDR3 sequence reads: CASSSRGGVTDTQYF. CDR3 nucleotide sequence: TGTGCCAGCAGCTCTCGGGGGGGCGTGACAGATACGCAGTATTTT.

The V gene is TRBV6-1, the J gene TRBJ2-7; 15 nucleotides match TRBD2. V dropped 3 bases and J dropped 7; count of bases not matched to a gene: 7. The CDR3 is 16 amino acids. From germline, CDR1 is MNHNS and CDR2 SASEGT. The CDR3 sequence: CASSDGLAGGPGEQYV. DNA of the CDR3: TGTGCCAGCAGTGACGGACTAGCGGGGGGGCCGGGAGAGCAGTACGTC.

The V gene is TRBV9, the J gene TRBJ2-6; D call uncertain. V was clipped by 2 bases and J by 2 bases, with 11 bases between them. The CDR3 totals 16 residues. Germline loops: CDR1 SGDLS, CDR2 YYNGEE. The CDR3 bases are TGTGCCAGCAGCGTCGAGAGCCTCCCTGGGGCCAACGTCCTGACTTTC. Its protein is CASSVESLPGANVLTF.

The chain recombines TRBV6-5 with TRBJ1-2; D ambiguous. V was clipped by 5 bases and J by 1 base, with 14 bases between them. This CDR3 has 15 residues. The V gene's germline CDR1 is MNHEY and CDR2 SVGAGI. The CDR3 bases are TGTGCCAGCAGTCCCCAACTTACGGGTAACTATGGCTACACCTTC. This encodes CASSPQLTGNYGYTF.

The gene calls are TRBV4-1 and TRBJ2-1; 11 bases agree with TRBD1. Germline V gives CDR1 MGHRA, CDR2 YSYEKL. V trimming: 0 bases; J trimming: 8 bases; junction bases outside the gene matches: 6. The CDR3 runs to 16 residues. CDR3 sequence reads: CASSQDWDRGFDEQFF. CDR3 in DNA: TGCGCCAGCAGCCAAGATTGGGACAGGGGGTTCGATGAGCAGTTCTTC.

The chain recombines TRBV5-1 with TRBJ1-2; 7 bases are a match to TRBD1. The J segment lost 4 bases and the V segment lost 5 bases, leaving 14 bases of the junction unmatched. The CDR3 is 16 residues long. From germline, CDR1 is SGHRS and CDR2 YFSETQ. Written as DNA, the CDR3 is TGCGCCAGCAGTCCTACAACCGGGACAGACCTCTATGGCTACACCTTC. Its protein product is CASSPTTGTDLYGYTF. The full variable domain, in which reference TRBV5-1 and TRBJ1-2 provide the parts outside the CDR3, is KAGVTQTPRYLIKTRGQQVTLSCSPISGHRSVSWYQQTPGQGLQFLFEYFSETQRNKGNFPGRFSGRQFSNSRSEMNVSTLELGDSALYLCASSPTTGTDLYGYTFGSGTRLTVV.

The gene calls are TRBV5-8 and TRBJ2-3, with 11 bases fitting TRBD2. The V gene's germline CDR1 is SGHTS and CDR2 YDEGEE. V was clipped by 0 bases and J by 5 bases; unmatched bases: 8. The CDR3 consists of 17 residues. The CDR3 sequence: CASSLGLAGGQGDTQYF. CDR3 DNA sequence: TGTGCCAGCAGCTTGGGGCTAGCGGGGGGCCAAGGAGATACGCAGTATTTT.

The chain links TRBV11-3 to TRBJ2-2, with a possible D match to TRBD1 (6 bases). The CDR3 is 17 residues long. With 6 bases removed from V and 1 base from J, the gap between germline ends came to 18 bases. Germline V gene lookup returns CDR1 SGHNT and CDR2 YENEEA. CDR3 coding DNA: TGTGCCAGCAGACCCCGATCTGGGACACTGAACACCGGGGAGCTGTTTTTT. It codes for CASRPRSGTLNTGELFF.

The CDR3 loop reads CASSRNGQANQPQHF. CDR3 nucleotide sequence: TGTGCCAGCAGTCGGAACGGACAGGCCAATCAGCCCCAGCATTTT. The chain employs TRBV27 and TRBJ1-5; 7 bases line up with TRBD1. The CDR3 totals 15 residues. The V gene end was trimmed by 5 bases and the J gene end by 3 bases; junction bases not matched to a gene: 7. Germline V gene lookup returns CDR1 MNHEY and CDR2 SMNVEV (reference sequence).

The chain is built from TRBV19 and TRBJ1-1; the match to TRBD1 covers 9 bases. Germline assignment: CDR1 LNHDA and CDR2 SQIVND (reference sequence). V gave up 4 bases and J gave up 5 bases; unmatched junction bases: 8. The CDR3 spans 15 residues. CDR3 sequence reads: CASSNQGTGWTEAFF. The CDR3 coding sequence is TGTGCCAGTAGTAACCAGGGGACAGGGTGGACTGAAGCTTTCTTT.

The rearrangement uses TRBV6-5 and TRBJ1-4, with TRBD1 matching over 7 bases. V lost 6 bases to trimming and J lost 6 bases; unmatched junction nucleotides: 7. The CDR3 covers 14 residues. Germline values: CDR1 MNHEY, CDR2 SVGAGI. Here the CDR3 reads CASSFRDSDEKLFF. The DNA for the CDR3 is TGTGCCAGCAGCTTCCGGGACAGCGATGAAAAACTGTTTTTT.

The CDR3 reads CASRGDQGSPLHF. The CDR3 DNA reads as TGTGCCAGCAGGGGGGACCAAGGGTCACCCCTCCACTTT. The V and J genes are TRBV2 and TRBJ1-6, with a weak D call TRBD1 (5 bases). Trimming left V 6 bases short and J 10 bases short, with 13 bases between. The germline gives CDR1 SNHLY, CDR2 FYNNEI. The CDR3 runs to 13 residues.

The chain employs TRBV14 and TRBJ2-5, with D perhaps TRBD1 or TRBD2 (6 bases each). V lost 2 bases, J lost 4 bases, and 11 bases lay in between. There are 14 residues in the CDR3. Germline V CDR1 and CDR2: SGHDN, FVKESK. As DNA, the CDR3 is TGTGCCAGCAGCCAACAACAGGGAGGAGAGACCCAGTACTTC. As protein: CASSQQQGGETQYF.

This sequence joins TRBV14 and TRBJ1-1; D is uncertain. Germline-derived CDR1 and CDR2 are SGHDN and FVKESK. Trimming shortened V by 4 bases and J by 6 bases, and 15 bases separated the two germline ends. This CDR3 has 14 amino acids. CDR3 sequence: CASSPNIRVSEAFF. The CDR3 DNA reads as TGTGCCAGCAGCCCTAATATTAGGGTTTCTGAAGCTTTCTTT.

V usage is TRBV7-8 and J usage is TRBJ2-5; TRBD1 might be the D (7 bases). The germline CDR1 and CDR2 sequences are SGHVS and FQNEAQ. V lost 10 bases and J 5 bases, leaving 14 bases between the germline ends. The CDR3 is 12 residues long. The CDR3 region is CATGGTDETQYF. CDR3 nucleotides: TGTGCCACAGGGGGGACAGACGAGACCCAGTACTTC.

The genes are TRBV2 and TRBJ2-7; 8 nucleotides line up with TRBD1. Germline V CDR1 and CDR2: SNHLY, FYNNEI. Losses at the gene ends were 7 bases for V and 3 bases for J; bases not matched to a gene: 8. This CDR3 spans 14 amino acids. In DNA form, the CDR3 reads TGTGCCAGCAAAGGGACAGGAGCCCTCTACGAGCAGTACTTC. Translating it yields CASKGTGALYEQYF.